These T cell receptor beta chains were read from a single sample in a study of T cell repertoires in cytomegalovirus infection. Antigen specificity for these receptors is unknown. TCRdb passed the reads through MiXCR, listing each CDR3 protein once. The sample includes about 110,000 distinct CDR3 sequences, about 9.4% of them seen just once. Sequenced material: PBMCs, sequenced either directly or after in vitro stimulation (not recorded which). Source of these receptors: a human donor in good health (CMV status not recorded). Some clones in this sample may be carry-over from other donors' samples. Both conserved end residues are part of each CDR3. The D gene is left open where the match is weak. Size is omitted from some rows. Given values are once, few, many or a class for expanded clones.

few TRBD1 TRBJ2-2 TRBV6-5 TGTGCCAGCAGTCCTACAGGGGCCGGGGAGCTGTTTTTT CASSPTGAGELFF
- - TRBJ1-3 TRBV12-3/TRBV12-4 TGTGCCAGCAGTTTAGTGGGGTGGGGCACTGGAAACACCATATATTTT CASSLVGWGTGNTIYF
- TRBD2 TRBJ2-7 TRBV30 TGTGCCTGGAGTTCCGGATTAGGGGAGGGGTACGAGCAGTACTTC CAWSSGLGEGYEQYF
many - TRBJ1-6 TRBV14 TGTGCCAGCAGCCAAGACAGAGTCCTTTCACCCCTCCACTTT CASSQDRVLSPLHF
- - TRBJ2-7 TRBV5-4 TGTGCCAGCAGCCGCCCCGGGCCCACCCCCTACGAGCAGTACTTC CASSRPGPTPYEQYF
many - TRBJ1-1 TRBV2 TGTGCCAGCAGTGACCCCAGATCCACTGAAGCTTTCTTT CASSDPRSTEAFF
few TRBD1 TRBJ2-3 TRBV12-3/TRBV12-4 TGTGCCAGCATCAAAGGGGGCTCCACAGATACGCAGTATTTT CASIKGGSTDTQYF
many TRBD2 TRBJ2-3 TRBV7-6 TGTGCCAGCAGCCCGGCGTATCTAGCGGGTTCATCTAGCACAGATACGCAGTATTTT CASSPAYLAGSSSTDTQYF
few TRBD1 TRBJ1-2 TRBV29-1 TGCAGCGTAGACCCCACAGGGGGGGGTGGCTACACCTTC CSVDPTGGGGYTF
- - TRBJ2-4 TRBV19 TGTGCCACCAGTATGATTAGCTCTGGAAACATTCAGTACTTC CATSMISSGNIQYF
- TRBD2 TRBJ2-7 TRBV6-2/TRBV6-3 TGTGCCAGCAGTTACGGGACTAGCGGGAGCAAGTTC CASSYGTSGSKF
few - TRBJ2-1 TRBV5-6 TGTGCCAGCAGCTGGAACCCGGGACTTTTACTAGGCAATGAGCAGTTCTTC CASSWNPGLLLGNEQFF
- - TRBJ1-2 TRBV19 TGTGCCAGTAGTCAAGCCCAGGGGTTTTCCAATGGCTACACCTTC CASSQAQGFSNGYTF
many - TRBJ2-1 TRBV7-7 TGTGCCAGCAGTCCCCGGGACTCAACCTACAATGAGCAGTTCTTC CASSPRDSTYNEQFF
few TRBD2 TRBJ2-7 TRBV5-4 TGTGCCACCGGGACTAGCGCCTCCTACGAGCAGTACTTC CATGTSASYEQYF
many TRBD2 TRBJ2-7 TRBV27 TGTGCCAGCAGTCCACATCACGGACTAGCGGGAGGCCTATACGAGCAGTACTTC CASSPHHGLAGGLYEQYF
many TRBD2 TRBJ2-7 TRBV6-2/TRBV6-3 TGTGCCAGCAGTTACTTCCTGGCTAGCGGAACCTACGAGCAGTACTTC CASSYFLASGTYEQYF
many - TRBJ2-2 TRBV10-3 TGTGCCATCAGTGAGTCGGCGGGTACCGGGGAGCTGTTTTTT CAISESAGTGELFF
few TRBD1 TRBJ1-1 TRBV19 TGTGCCAGTAGTCCCCCGGGACAGATGCTTACTGAAGCTTTCTTT CASSPPGQMLTEAFF
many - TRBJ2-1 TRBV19 TGTGCCAGTAGTGATCCAGGTGAGCAGTTCTTC CASSDPGEQFF
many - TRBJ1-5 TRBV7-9 TGTGCCAGCAGCACCGGGACAACTGATGATCAGCCCCAGCATTTT CASSTGTTDDQPQHF
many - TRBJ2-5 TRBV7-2 TGTGCCAGCAGCTCCTCACCTTCGGGGCTGAAGGAGGAGACCCAGTACTTC CASSSSPSGLKEETQYF
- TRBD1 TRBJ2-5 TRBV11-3 TGTGCCAGCAGCGGAGACAGGGGGGAGACCCAGTACTTC CASSGDRGETQYF
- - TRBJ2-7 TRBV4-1 TGCGCCAGCAGCCAAGGACAGGGAGGCGAGCAGTACTTC CASSQGQGGEQYF
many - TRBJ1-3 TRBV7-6 TGTGCCAGCAGCTGGGACCGGAGCTCTGGAAACACCATATATTTT CASSWDRSSGNTIYF
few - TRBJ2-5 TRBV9 TGTGCCAGCAGCGTACAGGAGTCTCAAGAGACCCAGTACTTC CASSVQESQETQYF
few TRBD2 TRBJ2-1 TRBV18 TGTGCCAGCTCACCCCCAATCCGTCTAGCGGGAAGCAGCTCCTACAATGAGCAGTTCTTC CASSPPIRLAGSSSYNEQFF
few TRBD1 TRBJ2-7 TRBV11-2 TGTGCCAGCAAATGGACAGGGGACTACGAGCAGTACTTC CASKWTGDYEQYF